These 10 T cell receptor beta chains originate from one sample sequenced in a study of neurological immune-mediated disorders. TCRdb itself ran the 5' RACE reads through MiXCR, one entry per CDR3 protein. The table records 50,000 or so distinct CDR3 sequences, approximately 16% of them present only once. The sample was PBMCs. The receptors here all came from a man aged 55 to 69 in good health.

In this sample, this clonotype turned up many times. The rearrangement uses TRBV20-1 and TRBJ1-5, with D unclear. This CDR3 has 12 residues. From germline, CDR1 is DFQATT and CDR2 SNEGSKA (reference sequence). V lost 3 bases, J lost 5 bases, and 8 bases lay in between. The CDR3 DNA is TGCAGTGCTAGGGACGGAGATCAGCCCCAGCATTTT. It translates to CSARDGDQPQHF.

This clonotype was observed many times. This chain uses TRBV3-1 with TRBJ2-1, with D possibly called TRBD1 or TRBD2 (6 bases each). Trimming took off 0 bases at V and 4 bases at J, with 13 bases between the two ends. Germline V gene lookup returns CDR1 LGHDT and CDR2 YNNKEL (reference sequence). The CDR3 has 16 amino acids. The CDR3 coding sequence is TGTGCCAGCAGCCAAGAATGGGGGGCTCCATACAATGAGCAGTTCTTC. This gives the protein CASSQEWGAPYNEQFF.

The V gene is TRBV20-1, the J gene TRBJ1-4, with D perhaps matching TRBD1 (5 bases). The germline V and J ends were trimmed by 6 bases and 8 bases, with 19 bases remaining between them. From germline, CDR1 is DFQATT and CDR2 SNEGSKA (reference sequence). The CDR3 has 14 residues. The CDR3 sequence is CSATAGWGVEKLFF. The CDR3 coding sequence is TGCAGTGCAACGGCCGGGTGGGGCGTAGAAAAACTGTTTTTT.

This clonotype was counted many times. As DNA, the CDR3 is TGTGCCAGCAGCTTAAATGGGGGAGGGCTAGAGACCCAGTACTTC. It specifies CASSLNGGGLETQYF. The chain has TRBV7-3 and TRBJ2-5, with 7 nucleotides matching TRBD2. CDR1 is SGHTA and CDR2 is FQGTGA in the germline V gene. The length of the CDR3 is 15 residues. V was clipped by 1 base and J by 4 bases; unmatched bases: 6.

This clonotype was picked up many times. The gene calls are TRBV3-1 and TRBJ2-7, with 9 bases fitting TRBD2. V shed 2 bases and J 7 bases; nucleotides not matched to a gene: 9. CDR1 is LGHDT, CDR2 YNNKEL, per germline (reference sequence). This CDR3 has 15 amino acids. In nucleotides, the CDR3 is TGTGCCAGCAGCCAATTCCGTCTAGCGGGATTAGAGCAGTACTTC. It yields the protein CASSQFRLAGLEQYF.

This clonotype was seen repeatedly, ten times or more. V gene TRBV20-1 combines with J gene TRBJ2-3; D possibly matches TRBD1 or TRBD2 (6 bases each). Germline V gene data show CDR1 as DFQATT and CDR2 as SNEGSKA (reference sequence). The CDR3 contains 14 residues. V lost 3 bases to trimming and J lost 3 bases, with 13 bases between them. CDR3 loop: CSASTGARTDTQYF. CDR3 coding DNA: TGCAGTGCTAGTACGGGGGCTCGGACAGATACGCAGTATTTT.

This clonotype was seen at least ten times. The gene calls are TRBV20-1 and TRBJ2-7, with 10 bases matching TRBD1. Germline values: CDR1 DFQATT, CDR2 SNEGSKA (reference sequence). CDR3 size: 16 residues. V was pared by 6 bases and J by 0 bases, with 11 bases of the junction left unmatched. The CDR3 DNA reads TGCAGTGCGAAGCAAACGGGACAGGGGAACTCCTACGAGCAGTACTTC. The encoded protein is CSAKQTGQGNSYEQYF.

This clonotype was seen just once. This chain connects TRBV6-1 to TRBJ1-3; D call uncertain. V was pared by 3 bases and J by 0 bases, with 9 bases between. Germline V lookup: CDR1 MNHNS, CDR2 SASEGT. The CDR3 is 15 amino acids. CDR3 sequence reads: CASSEVRISGNTIYF. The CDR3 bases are TGTGCCAGCAGTGAGGTCAGGATCTCTGGAAACACCATATATTTT.

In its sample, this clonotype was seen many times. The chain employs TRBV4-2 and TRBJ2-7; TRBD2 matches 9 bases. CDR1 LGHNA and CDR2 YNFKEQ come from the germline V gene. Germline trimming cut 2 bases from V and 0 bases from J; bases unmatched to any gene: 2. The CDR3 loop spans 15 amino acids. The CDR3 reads CASSQLLAGSYEQYF. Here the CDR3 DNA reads TGTGCCAGCAGCCAATTACTAGCGGGCTCCTACGAGCAGTACTTC.

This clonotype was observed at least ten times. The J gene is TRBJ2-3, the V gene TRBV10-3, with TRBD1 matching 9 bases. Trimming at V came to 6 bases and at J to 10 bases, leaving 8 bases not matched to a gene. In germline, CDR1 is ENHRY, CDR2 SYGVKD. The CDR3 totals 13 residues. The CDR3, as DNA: TGTGCCATCAGGGCCGGGACAGGGTCCGCGCAGTATTTT. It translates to CAIRAGTGSAQYF.